The T cell receptor beta chain described here comes from a study of cytomegalovirus exposure and HLA in healthy donors. V shed 1 base and J shed 1 base, with 8 bases lying between them. The CDR3 totals 14 residues. Germline CDR1 is SGHKS and CDR2 is YYEKEE (reference sequence). PCR employed 60 Vbeta and 13 Jbeta primers. Only in-frame clones appear in the TCRdb table, and some are missing; sequencing was by immunoSEQ multiplex PCR. Counted here are around 150,000 clones, 63% occurring once; the ten biggest clones make up approximately 6.5%. Study-level points and caveats: It was taken for granted in presence/absence analyses that sequencing depth across donors was roughly uniform.

As concerns this clone: The target antigen is unknown.

This chain links TRBV5-5 with TRBJ1-1, with D perhaps matching TRBD1 (5 bases). The TCR sequence derives from a woman aged 60-75 years in good health and CMV-seropositive. Sequenced: PBMCs. The CDR3 loop reads CASSLMGPNTEAFF. Here the CDR3 DNA reads TGTGCCAGCAGCTTGATGGGGCCGAACACTGAAGCTTTCTTT.